The rows below give T cell receptor beta chains drawn from one sample of a study of CD8 T cells in ankylosing spondylitis. TCRdb re-analysed the 5' RACE reads in MiXCR, keeping a single row per CDR3 protein. The sample lists about 800,000 distinct CDR3 sequences, approximately 12% seen once, with approximately 0.46% in the top ten. The material sequenced was blood, either unsorted or a sorted T cell fraction (not recorded which). These receptors all stem from a male donor with ankylosing spondylitis. CDR3s leave out the opening cysteine and the closing phenylalanine or tryptophan.

V gene: TRBV4-2
J gene: TRBJ1-2
CDR3 protein: ASSQRVAANYGYT

V gene: TRBV20-1
J gene: TRBJ1-2
CDR3 protein: SASPTRALNYGYT

V gene: TRBV20-1
J gene: TRBJ2-7
CDR3 protein: SASSSMAYEQY

V gene: TRBV28
J gene: TRBJ2-7
CDR3 protein: ASSSGSGTPY

V gene: TRBV29-1
J gene: TRBJ2-5
CDR3 protein: SVRHRGGETQY

V gene: TRBV6-2/TRBV6-3
J gene: TRBJ2-7
CDR3 protein: ASTRDGRTYEQY

V gene: TRBV6-1
J gene: TRBJ1-1
CDR3 protein: ASSTLLGGTEAF

V gene: TRBV10-3
J gene: TRBJ1-1
CDR3 protein: AISNREGTEAF

V gene: TRBV19
J gene: TRBJ2-2
CDR3 protein: ASTADTGELF

V gene: TRBV7-2
J gene: TRBJ2-1
CDR3 protein: ASSTGIYNEQF

V gene: TRBV28
J gene: TRBJ2-2
CDR3 protein: ASQKNTGELF

V gene: TRBV7-2
J gene: TRBJ1-2
CDR3 protein: ASSSGLLYT

V gene: TRBV7-2
J gene: TRBJ1-1
CDR3 protein: ASSSQGMNTEAF

V gene: TRBV5-1
J gene: TRBJ2-3
CDR3 protein: ASSEEGGADTQY

V gene: TRBV6-1
J gene: TRBJ2-5
CDR3 protein: ASSGGVYRETQY

V gene: TRBV3-1
J gene: TRBJ2-3
CDR3 protein: ASSPRDGANTQY

V gene: TRBV6-2/TRBV6-3
J gene: TRBJ2-5
CDR3 protein: ASRGDLGQGYQETQY

V gene: TRBV6-5
J gene: TRBJ2-3
CDR3 protein: ASSYTPFFGTTSTDTQY

V gene: TRBV6-5
J gene: TRBJ2-2
CDR3 protein: ASSYSSLRFSDTGELF

V gene: TRBV28
J gene: TRBJ2-2
CDR3 protein: ASSFNRGPAGELF

V gene: TRBV20-1
J gene: TRBJ2-7
CDR3 protein: SARDLRAPYEQY

V gene: TRBV6-5
J gene: TRBJ1-2
CDR3 protein: ASSYSQGWDGYT

V gene: TRBV9
J gene: TRBJ2-3
CDR3 protein: ASSPLTATDTQY

V gene: TRBV4-2
J gene: TRBJ2-2
CDR3 protein: ASSQDLASPGELF

V gene: TRBV29-1
J gene: TRBJ1-1
CDR3 protein: SVDDRMNTEAF